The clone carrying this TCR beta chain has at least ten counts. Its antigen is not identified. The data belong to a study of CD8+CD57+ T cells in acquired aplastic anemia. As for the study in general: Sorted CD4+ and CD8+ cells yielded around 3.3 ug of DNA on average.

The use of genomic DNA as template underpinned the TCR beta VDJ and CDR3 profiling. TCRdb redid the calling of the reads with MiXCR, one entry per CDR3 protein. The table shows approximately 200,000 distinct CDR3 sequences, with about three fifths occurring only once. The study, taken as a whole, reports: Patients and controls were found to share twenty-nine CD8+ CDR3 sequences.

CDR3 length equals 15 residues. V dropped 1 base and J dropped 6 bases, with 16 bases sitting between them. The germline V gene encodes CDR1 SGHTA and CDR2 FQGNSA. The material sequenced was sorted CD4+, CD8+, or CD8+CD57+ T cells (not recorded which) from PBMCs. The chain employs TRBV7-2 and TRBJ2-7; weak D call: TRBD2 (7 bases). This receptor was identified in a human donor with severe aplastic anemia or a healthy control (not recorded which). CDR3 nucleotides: TGTGCCAGCAGCTTAGGTACCGCGGGGGCCGCCGAGCAGTACTTC. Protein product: CASSLGTAGAAEQYF.